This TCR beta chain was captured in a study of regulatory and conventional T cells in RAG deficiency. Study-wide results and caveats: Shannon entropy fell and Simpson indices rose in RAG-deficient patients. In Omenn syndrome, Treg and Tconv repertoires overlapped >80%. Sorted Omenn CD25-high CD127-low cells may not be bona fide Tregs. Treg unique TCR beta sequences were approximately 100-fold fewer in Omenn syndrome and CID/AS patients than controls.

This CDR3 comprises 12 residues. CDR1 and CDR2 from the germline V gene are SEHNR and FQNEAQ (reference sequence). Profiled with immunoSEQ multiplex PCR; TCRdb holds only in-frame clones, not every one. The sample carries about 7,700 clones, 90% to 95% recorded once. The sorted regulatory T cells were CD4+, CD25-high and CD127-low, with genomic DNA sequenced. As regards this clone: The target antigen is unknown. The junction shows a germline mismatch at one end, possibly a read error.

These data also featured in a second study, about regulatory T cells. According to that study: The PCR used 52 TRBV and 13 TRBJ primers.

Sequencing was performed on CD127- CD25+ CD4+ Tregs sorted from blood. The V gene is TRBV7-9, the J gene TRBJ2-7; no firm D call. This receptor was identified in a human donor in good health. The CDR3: CASNLDGLGQYF. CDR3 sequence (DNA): TGTGCCAGCAACTTAGACGGGTTAGGGCAGTACTTC.